These 21 T cell receptor beta chains came from one sample sequenced in a study of cytomegalovirus exposure and HLA in healthy donors. PCR was performed using 60 Vbeta and 13 Jbeta primers. Assay: immunoSEQ multiplex PCR; the TCRdb copy retains only in-frame clones and omits some. The sample lists approximately 100,000 clones, over 70% occurring once. Sequences were obtained from PBMCs. These receptors were collected from a young man in good health and CMV-seropositive.

This clone came up a few times. The chain has TRBV30 and TRBJ1-5, with D possibly TRBD1 on 6 matching bases. V lost 2 bases and J lost 3, with 17 bases in between. CDR1 is GTSNPN and CDR2 is SVGIG in the germline V gene (reference sequence). The CDR3 spans 16 residues. This CDR3 is CAWSRGRGGSNQPQHF. In DNA, the CDR3 is TGTGCCTGGAGTCGGGGGAGGGGGGGGTCCAATCAGCCCCAGCATTTT.

CDR3 loop: CASSLGLAGGEQYF. Here the CDR3 DNA reads TGTGCCAGCAGCCTGGGACTAGCGGGGGGCGAGCAGTACTTC. The V gene is TRBV5-6, the J gene TRBJ2-7; TRBD2 matches at 15 bases. Per germline, CDR1 SGHDT and CDR2 YYEEEE. The ends lost 4 bases at V and 6 bases at J; junction bases unmatched: 2. This CDR3 has 14 residues. The full variable domain, its missing parts supplied by reference TRBV5-6 and TRBJ2-7, is DAGVTQSPTHLIKTRGQQVTLRCSPKSGHDTVSWYQQALGQGPQFIFQYYEEEERQRGNFPDRFSGHQFPNYSSELNVNALLLGDSALYLCASSLGLAGGEQYFGPGTRLTVT.

There are a few counts of this clone. CDR3 amino acids: CASSFTLAGADTQYF. The CDR3 nucleotides read TGTGCCAGCAGTTTTACGCTAGCGGGGGCAGATACGCAGTATTTT. V is TRBV27 and J is TRBJ2-3; 10 bases align to TRBD2. The CDR3 length is 15 residues. CDR1 is MNHEY, CDR2 SMNVEV, per germline (reference sequence). V was pared by 3 bases and J by 4 bases, with 4 bases of the junction left unmatched.

J is TRBJ1-2 and V is TRBV9, with D tentatively TRBD1 (6 bases). V lost 3 bases and J lost 3, with 15 bases in between. Germline V gene sequence: CDR1 SGDLS, CDR2 YYNGEE. This CDR3 contains 15 residues. The CDR3 region is CASSGRQADYYGYTF. The CDR3 nucleotides are TGTGCCAGCAGCGGTCGACAGGCGGATTACTATGGCTACACCTTC. Looking up the rest from reference TRBV9 and TRBJ1-2 gives the full variable domain: DSGVTQTPKHLITATGQRVTLRCSPRSGDLSVYWYQQSLDQGLQFLIQYYNGEERAKGNILERFSAQQFPDLHSELNLSSLELGDSALYFCASSGRQADYYGYTFGSGTRLTVV.

The V and J genes are TRBV27 and TRBJ2-7; 7 bases are shared with TRBD1. Trimming removed 8 bases from V and 4 bases from J; junction bases left unmatched: 11. Germline assignment: CDR1 MNHEY and CDR2 SMNVEV (reference sequence). The CDR3 totals 14 residues. CDR3 sequence: CASSGTGAGYEQYF. CDR3 coding DNA: TGTGCCAGCTCAGGAACAGGGGCGGGTTACGAGCAGTACTTC.

The rearrangement joins TRBV5-1 to TRBJ2-5, with 8 positions matching TRBD1. Unmatched junction bases numbered 8, after V lost 0 bases and J lost 4 bases. This CDR3 spans 16 amino acids. Looked up from germline, CDR1 is SGHRS and CDR2 is YFSETQ. The CDR3 region is CASSLGPGGAGETQYF. DNA for the CDR3: TGCGCCAGCAGCTTGGGCCCAGGGGGCGCGGGAGAGACCCAGTACTTC.

The gene calls are TRBV28 and TRBJ1-4; D might be TRBD1 (5 bases). CDR1 and CDR2 from the germline V gene are MDHEN and SYDVKM. V lost 11 bases and J 0 bases, leaving 10 bases between the germline ends. CDR3 size: 13 residues. The CDR3 DNA reads TGTGCCTCAGGGCCAGCAACTAATGAAAAACTGTTTTTT. Its translation: CASGPATNEKLFF.

The chain is built from TRBV4-1 and TRBJ2-1, with D perhaps TRBD2 (6 bases). The germline CDR1 and CDR2 sequences are MGHRA and YSYEKL. The CDR3 totals 14 residues. The V gene lost 0 bases and the J gene lost 12 bases, with 15 bases spanning the gap. CDR3: CASSQEEREPRQFF. The CDR3 coding sequence is TGCGCCAGCAGCCAAGAAGAACGGGAGCCCCGGCAGTTCTTC.

This chain connects TRBV18 to TRBJ1-1, with TRBD1 matching over 8 bases. Trimming took 3 bases from V and 4 from J; bases not matched to a gene: 16. The CDR3 runs 18 residues. CDR1 KGHSH and CDR2 LQKENI come from the germline V gene. The CDR3: CASSPGTTGGVGGTEAFF. As DNA, the CDR3 is TGTGCCAGCTCACCCGGAACCACAGGGGGAGTGGGGGGCACTGAAGCTTTCTTT.

The chain employs TRBV5-8 and TRBJ2-4; TRBD2 is a possible D gene (6 bases). CDR1 and CDR2 (germline): SGHTS, YDEGEE. This CDR3 contains 18 residues. Trimming stripped 1 base from V and 3 bases from J, with 20 bases between. The CDR3 region has the DNA TGTGCCAGCAGCTTGTGGGGACTTTCCCGAAGGGTCAAAAACATTCAGTACTTC. This encodes CASSLWGLSRRVKNIQYF.

This clone was observed once. This chain connects TRBV6-1 to TRBJ2-7; weak D call: TRBD1 (5 bases). CDR3 length equals 13 residues. Trimming shortened V by 5 bases and J by 3 bases, and 11 bases separated the two germline ends. CDR1 is MNHNS and CDR2 is SASEGT in the germline V gene. CDR3 nucleotide sequence: TGTGCCAGCAGTCGGCAGGGTATCTACGAGCAGTACTTC. Protein: CASSRQGIYEQYF.

The chain carries TRBV6-6 and TRBJ2-5, with 8 positions matching TRBD1. The V gene's germline CDR1 is MNHNY and CDR2 SVGAGI (reference sequence). The CDR3 consists of 15 residues. Germline trimming cut 4 bases from V and 0 bases from J; bases unmatched to any gene: 4. The DNA of the CDR3 is TGTGCCAGCAGTTTCCGGACAGGGTACCAAGAGACCCAGTACTTC. Translation gives CASSFRTGYQETQYF.

The chain combines TRBV9 with TRBJ1-3, with a possible D match to TRBD1 (5 bases). Trimming cost V 0 bases and J 4 bases, with 11 bases left between them. The CDR3 is 15 amino acids. Looked up from germline, CDR1 is SGDLS and CDR2 is YYNGEE. The CDR3 sequence is CASSVDQGTGNTIYF. The CDR3 coding sequence is TGTGCCAGCAGCGTAGATCAGGGAACAGGAAACACCATATATTTT. Together with reference TRBV9 and TRBJ1-3, the CDR3 gives the full variable domain: DSGVTQTPKHLITATGQRVTLRCSPRSGDLSVYWYQQSLDQGLQFLIQYYNGEERAKGNILERFSAQQFPDLHSELNLSSLELGDSALYFCASSVDQGTGNTIYFGEGSWLTVV.

This clone was observed a handful of times. This rearrangement joins TRBV10-1 to TRBJ1-1, with D hard to call. CDR1 WNHNN and CDR2 SYGVQD come from the germline V gene (reference sequence). The CDR3 is 13 residues long. V gave up 5 bases and J gave up 1 base, with 8 bases separating them. The CDR3 DNA reads as TGCGCCAGCAGTAAATCTAGGAACACTGAAGCTTTCTTT. Protein sequence: CASSKSRNTEAFF.

With regard to this clone: The identical CDR3 is also encoded by other nucleotide sequences in the sample. The chain has TRBV5-6 and TRBJ2-7, with 7 bases aligning to TRBD1. Trimming took 0 bases from V and 3 from J; bases not matched to a gene: 3. The V gene's germline CDR1 is SGHDT and CDR2 YYEEEE. This CDR3 is built from 14 residues. The chain's CDR3 is CASSLGQGRYEQYF. The CDR3 region has the DNA TGTGCCAGCAGCTTGGGACAGGGACGCTACGAGCAGTACTTC.

The CDR3 coding sequence is TGTGCCAGCCTCGCCAGGAACAATCAGCCCCAGCATTTT. It is translated as CASLARNNQPQHF. This rearrangement joins TRBV6-1 to TRBJ1-5; D is uncertain. The V gene lost 8 bases and the J gene lost 3 bases, with 11 bases spanning the gap. This CDR3 has 13 amino acids. In germline, CDR1 is MNHNS, CDR2 SASEGT.

The chain employs TRBV7-9 and TRBJ2-4; no firm D call. There are 16 residues in the CDR3. Trimming left V 6 bases short and J 0 bases short, with 15 bases between. Germline CDR1 reads SEHNR; CDR2 reads FQNEAQ (reference sequence). The DNA for the CDR3 is TGTGCCAGCAGTTCCACAGCCTTTCTAGCCAAAAACATTCAGTACTTC. Translated, it gives CASSSTAFLAKNIQYF. The complete variable domain, with remaining parts taken from reference TRBV7-9 and TRBJ2-4, reads DTGVSQNPRHKITKRGQNVTFRCDPISEHNRLYWYRQTLGQGPEFLTYFQNEAQLEKSRLLSDRFSAERPKGSFSTLEIQRTEQGDSAMYLCASSSTAFLAKNIQYFGAGTRLSVL.

This clone was counted between two and nine times. The V and J genes are TRBV12-2 and TRBJ2-1; the DNA was not compared with TRBD2, the D call given in the table. TRBV12-2 is an annotated pseudogene. This CDR3 spans 16 amino acids. CDR3 region: CASRRSSGGVHNEQFF. The CDR3 region has the DNA TGTGCAAGTCGCCGTAGCTCGGGGGGGGTCCACAATGAGCAGTTCTTC.

This clone was counted once. V and J are TRBV5-6 and TRBJ2-3; perhaps TRBD2 as D (5 bases). V lost 4 bases and J lost 2, with 23 bases in between. Germline CDR1 is SGHDT and CDR2 is YYEEEE. This CDR3 spans 18 amino acids. CDR3 residues: CASSPLGSSPGYTDTQYF. The DNA for the CDR3 is TGTGCCAGCAGCCCCCTGGGGAGCAGCCCCGGGTACACAGATACGCAGTATTTT.

V gene TRBV10-2 combines with J gene TRBJ2-7; D is possibly TRBD1 (5 bases). The V and J ends lost 9 bases and 3 bases respectively, with 12 bases between them. CDR1 and CDR2 from the germline V gene are WSHSY and SAAADI. This CDR3 is built from 12 residues. This CDR3 is CASSDTIYEQYF. As DNA, the CDR3 is TGCGCCAGTTCGGACACTATCTACGAGCAGTACTTC.

The chain couples TRBV10-3 to TRBJ1-6; D may be TRBD1 (6 bases). Germline lookup yields CDR1 ENHRY and CDR2 SYGVKD. This CDR3 region has 13 residues. With 10 bases removed from V and 7 bases from J, the gap between germline ends came to 14 bases. The CDR3 nucleotides read TGTGCCACCGACCCGACAGGAAATTCACCCCTCCACTTT. Translated: CATDPTGNSPLHF.